These 24 T cell receptor beta chains were all obtained from the same sample, sequenced in a study of vaccination effects on CD4 cells after COVID-19. The assay was immunoSEQ multiplex PCR, and TCRdb's table has in-frame clones only and misses some. The sample records around 59,000 clones, roughly 80% being singletons. No cognate antigen is known for these TCRs. With the ViraFEST assay, the study expanded antigen-specific CD4+ T cells using viral peptide pools, then sequenced them. Scientists isolated CD4+ T cells after an approximately 9-day culture period ended. Participants were given two doses of BNT162b2 or mRNA-1273 vaccine. Specimen: CD4+ T cells from PBMCs cultured with HCoV-OC43 spike peptides, collected after COVID-19 vaccination. Subset reported: HCoV-OC43 spike overlapping peptide pool stimulation. These receptors were collected from a human donor who received a COVID-19 vaccine.

This chain joins TRBV6-5 and TRBJ1-5, with D unclear. Germline V gives CDR1 MNHEY, CDR2 SVGAGI. The V and J ends lost 6 bases and 5 bases respectively, with 17 bases between them. The length of the CDR3 is 15 residues. CDR3 bases: TGTGCCAGCAGGTTAACCGGAGACAAATATCAGCCCCAGCATTTT. The encoded protein is CASRLTGDKYQPQHF.

The rearrangement uses TRBV19 and TRBJ1-1; TRBD1 matches at 7 bases. CDR1 is LNHDA and CDR2 is SQIVND in the germline V gene (reference sequence). V trimming: 4 bases; J trimming: 3 bases; junction bases outside the gene matches: 11. The CDR3 runs 16 residues. CDR3 DNA: TGTGCCAGTAGTACCTTCCAGACAGGGAGGGACACTGAAGCTTTCTTT. It translates to CASSTFQTGRDTEAFF.

The chain carries TRBV7-3 and TRBJ2-1; tentative D call: TRBD1 (6 bases). V was pared by 5 bases and J by 9 bases, with 14 bases between. Germline CDR1 reads SGHTA; CDR2 reads FQGTGA. The CDR3 runs to 13 residues. The CDR3 nucleotides read TGTGCCAGCAGCCCCGACAGGTCAACTGAGCAGTTCTTC. It specifies CASSPDRSTEQFF.

This clone was observed a few times. The chain is built from TRBV12-5 and TRBJ2-2; D unresolved. Trimming took off 4 bases at V and 5 bases at J, with 14 bases between the two ends. The CDR3 length is 15 residues. Germline CDR1 reads LGHNT; CDR2 reads FRNRAP. The chain's CDR3 is CASGSPGGVTGELFF. In nucleotides, the CDR3 is TGTGCTAGTGGTTCACCCGGTGGCGTAACCGGGGAGCTGTTTTTT.

As DNA, the CDR3 is TGTGCCAGCAGCTTAGAATTGGGACAGTTAGCGGGGGCCTACCAAGAGACCCAGTACTTC. Its translation is CASSLELGQLAGAYQETQYF. The chain joins TRBV11-3 to TRBJ2-5, with 9 bases that match TRBD2. The CDR3 is made up of 20 amino acids. V was clipped by 0 bases and J by 0 bases; unmatched bases: 14. Germline lookup yields CDR1 SGHNT and CDR2 YENEEA. The full variable domain, in which reference TRBV11-3 and TRBJ2-5 provide the parts outside the CDR3, is EAGVVQSPRYKIIEKKQPVAFWCNPISGHNTLYWYLQNLGQGPELLIRYENEEAVDDSQLPKDRFSAERLKGVDSTLKIQPAELGDSAVYLCASSLELGQLAGAYQETQYFGPGTRLLVL.

The chain recombines TRBV4-1 with TRBJ2-4; 10 bases agree with TRBD1. Trimming cost V 1 base and J 8 bases; bases outside gene matches: 11. This CDR3 is 17 amino acids long. Germline V gene data show CDR1 as MGHRA and CDR2 as YSYEKL. CDR3 bases: TGCGCCAGCAGCCAAGTGATCCGGGACAGGGGCGTTCACATTCAGTACTTC. This gives the protein CASSQVIRDRGVHIQYF.

This chain links TRBV10-2 with TRBJ2-5; 8 bases match TRBD1. Germline V gives CDR1 WSHSY, CDR2 SAAADI. The CDR3 consists of 14 residues. V was clipped by 5 bases and J by 1 base; unmatched bases: 3. The CDR3 is CASSSTGAQETQYF. CDR3 DNA sequence: TGCGCCAGCAGTTCGACAGGGGCCCAAGAGACCCAGTACTTC.

The genes are TRBV5-1 and TRBJ2-2; D possibly uses TRBD1 or TRBD2 (6 bases each). CDR1 and CDR2 from the germline V gene are SGHRS and YFSETQ. The CDR3 runs 15 residues. V was shortened by 5 bases and J by 8 bases, with 19 bases between the two germline ends. DNA for the CDR3: TGCGCCAGCAGTCCGTCTACGGGGGCAACAGGGGAGCTGTTTTTT. As protein: CASSPSTGATGELFF. The full variable domain, in which reference TRBV5-1 and TRBJ2-2 provide the parts outside the CDR3, is KAGVTQTPRYLIKTRGQQVTLSCSPISGHRSVSWYQQTPGQGLQFLFEYFSETQRNKGNFPGRFSGRQFSNSRSEMNVSTLELGDSALYLCASSPSTGATGELFFGEGSRLTVL.

This clone was seen a handful of times. The J gene is TRBJ1-1, the V gene TRBV6-1, with TRBD1 as a possible D gene (5 bases). The CDR3 spans 13 residues. V lost 3 bases, J lost 4 bases, and 9 bases lay in between. Germline CDR1 and CDR2: MNHNS and SASEGT. The CDR3 protein is CASSEGVGTEAFF. CDR3 DNA: TGTGCCAGCAGTGAGGGGGTTGGCACTGAAGCTTTCTTT.

The chain combines TRBV15 with TRBJ2-3; D gene ambiguous. The V end lost 0 bases, the J end lost 4 bases, and 5 bases lay between the germline ends. The CDR3 contains 13 residues. From germline, CDR1 is LNHNV and CDR2 YYDKDF (reference sequence). CDR3 coding DNA: TGTGCCACCAGCAGAGATCCACCAGATACGCAGTATTTT. This gives the protein CATSRDPPDTQYF. The entire variable domain, with the rest obtained from reference TRBV15 and TRBJ2-3, is as follows: DAMVIQNPRYQVTQFGKPVTLSCSQTLNHNVMYWYQQKSSQAPKLLFHYYDKDFNNEADTPDNFQSRRPNTSFCFLDIRSPGLGDTAMYLCATSRDPPDTQYFGPGTRLTVL.

The rearrangement joins TRBV6-2 or TRBV6-3 to TRBJ2-5; the D gene is possibly TRBD1 (7 bases). Trimming shortened V by 0 bases and J by 4 bases, and 18 bases separated the two germline ends. Germline CDR1 MNHEY, CDR2 SVGEGT. This CDR3 has 17 amino acids. The CDR3 DNA sequence: TGTGCCAGCAGTTACTCGAGCAGGGGGAGGATGGGAGAGACCCAGTACTTC. This gives the protein CASSYSSRGRMGETQYF.

This chain joins TRBV10-2 and TRBJ1-5, with D tentatively TRBD1 (5 bases). The germline CDR1 and CDR2 sequences are WSHSY and SAAADI. V lost 0 bases to trimming and J lost 0 bases, with 9 bases between them. The length of the CDR3 is 16 residues. The CDR3 loop is CASSESRGPSNQPQHF. CDR3 DNA sequence: TGCGCCAGCAGTGAGTCGAGGGGACCTAGCAATCAGCCCCAGCATTTT.

This rearrangement joins TRBV9 to TRBJ2-5; D gene ambiguous. Per germline, CDR1 SGDLS and CDR2 YYNGEE. CDR3 length equals 14 residues. With 0 bases removed from V and 1 base from J, the gap between germline ends came to 7 bases. The CDR3 is CASSVGTLQETQYF. In DNA form, the CDR3 reads TGTGCCAGCAGCGTAGGGACCCTCCAAGAGACCCAGTACTTC.

The V gene is TRBV7-9, the J gene TRBJ2-1; TRBD2 matches at 10 bases. Losses at the gene ends were 3 bases for V and 7 bases for J; bases not matched to a gene: 0. CDR3 size: 13 residues. Germline CDR1 SEHNR, CDR2 FQNEAQ (reference sequence). The CDR3 loop is CASSFSGGNEQFF. CDR3 DNA: TGTGCCAGCAGCTTTAGCGGGGGGAATGAGCAGTTCTTC.

CDR3 amino acids: CASSLPRTISYEQYV. The CDR3 bases are TGCGCCAGCAGTCTACCCAGGACAATCTCCTACGAGCAGTACGTC. The chain links TRBV23-1 to TRBJ2-7; TRBD1 is a possible D gene (5 bases). TRBV23-1 is annotated as an ORF whose role is uncertain. The V gene lost 4 bases and the J gene lost 0 bases, with 13 bases spanning the gap. This CDR3 spans 15 amino acids.

The chain is built from TRBV21-1 and TRBJ2-2; the table names TRBD1, a call not compared with the DNA. TRBV21-1 is recorded as a pseudogene. The CDR3 spans 15 residues. The CDR3 bases are TGTGCCAGCAGCTCTTCCGGGACAGACACCGGGGAGCTGTTTTTT. Translation gives CASSSSGTDTGELFF.

V is TRBV2 and J is TRBJ1-2; no firm D call. V lost 6 bases to trimming and J lost 6 bases, with 14 bases between them. CDR3 length: 13 residues. CDR1 and CDR2 (germline): SNHLY, FYNNEI. This CDR3 reads CASRDPQGHGYTF. CDR3 in DNA: TGTGCCAGCAGGGACCCACAAGGCCATGGCTACACCTTC.

The chain is built from TRBV29-1 and TRBJ2-2; D is undetermined. Germline V lookup: CDR1 SQVTM, CDR2 ANQGSEA. Trimming cost V 5 bases and J 4 bases, with 11 bases left between them. The CDR3 totals 13 residues. The CDR3 region is CSVLGLRTGELFF. The CDR3 nucleotides read TGCAGCGTTCTCGGGCTCCGCACCGGGGAGCTGTTTTTT.

The chain links TRBV18 to TRBJ2-5, with TRBD2 matching over 7 bases. Losses at the gene ends were 1 base for V and 2 bases for J; bases not matched to a gene: 4. This CDR3 contains 15 residues. Germline loops: CDR1 KGHSH, CDR2 LQKENI. CDR3 coding DNA: TGTGCCAGCTCACCACGGCTAGCGGATCAAGAGACCCAGTACTTC. Residues: CASSPRLADQETQYF.

This CDR3 is CASSIRGSRWGSYNSPLHF. CDR3 DNA sequence: TGTGCCAGTAGTATCAGGGGCTCTCGGTGGGGGTCCTATAATTCACCCCTCCACTTT. This rearrangement joins TRBV19 to TRBJ1-6; D might be TRBD1 (6 bases). The CDR3 contains 19 residues. Germline CDR1 LNHDA, CDR2 SQIVND (reference sequence). V shed 3 bases and J shed 1 base, with 19 bases lying between them.

V gene TRBV12-3 or TRBV12-4 combines with J gene TRBJ2-7; no clear D. V lost 7 bases and J lost 5, with 12 bases in between. This CDR3 contains 12 residues. This CDR3 is CASTTTDHEQYV. CDR3 DNA: TGTGCCAGCACCACTACCGACCACGAGCAGTACGTC.

The chain joins TRBV7-2 to TRBJ1-1; perhaps TRBD1 as D (6 bases). The CDR3 contains 14 residues. CDR1 is SGHTA and CDR2 is FQGNSA in the germline V gene. The ends were cut back, 2 bases at V and 11 bases at J, with 18 bases in the middle. CDR3 in DNA: TGTGCCAGCAGCTTAAGCAGGGGAAGTAGACGGGCTTTCTTT. The encoded protein is CASSLSRGSRRAFF. Looking up the rest from reference TRBV7-2 and TRBJ1-1 gives the full variable domain: GAGVSQSPSNKVTEKGKDVELRCDPISGHTALYWYRQSLGQGLEFLIYFQGNSAPDKSGLPSDRFSAERTGGSVSTLTIQRTQQEDSAVYLCASSLSRGSRRAFFGQGTRLTVV.

V and J are TRBV19 and TRBJ1-2; the D is unclear. Germline values: CDR1 LNHDA, CDR2 SQIVND (reference sequence). The CDR3 length is 15 residues. The V gene lost 3 bases and the J gene lost 1 base, with 12 bases spanning the gap. DNA of the CDR3: TGTGCCAGTAGTATGCGGCGGGATCTTAACTATGGCTACACCTTC. Translated: CASSMRRDLNYGYTF.

This clone was seen a single time. The chain has TRBV6-6 and TRBJ1-2, with D possibly being TRBD1 (6 bases). The CDR3 runs 12 residues. V was trimmed by 7 bases and J by 3 bases, leaving 9 bases between them. Germline lookup yields CDR1 MNHNY and CDR2 SVGAGI (reference sequence). CDR3 loop: CASNSGDYGYTF. The CDR3 region has the DNA TGTGCCAGCAATTCAGGGGACTATGGCTACACCTTC.